This TCR beta chain was recovered during a study of blood T cell repertoires in COVID-19. Study-wide background: The United States, Italy and Spain provided the acute and convalescent COVID-19 samples.

The length of the CDR3 is 11 residues. V dropped 5 bases and J dropped 12 bases, with 8 bases sitting between them. CDR1 SGHVS and CDR2 FNYEAQ come from the germline V gene. Those enrolled in Seattle joined during active infection and were followed longitudinally afterward. Authors' processing steps: Reference gene primer amplification gave nucleated cell count estimates. Data came from immunoSEQ multiplex PCR; TCRdb stores just in-frame clones and leaves some out. V, J and clone size are taken as reported in that table, and D and trimming were inferred from the DNA itself. The sample has around 150,000 clones; 65% to 90% are singletons.

The receptor's source is a woman in her thirties or forties with COVID-19, enrolled during active disease. The sequencing sample was made of peripheral blood. The rearrangement joins TRBV7-6 to TRBJ1-6, with D unclear. CDR3 amino acids: CASSLGLPLHF. In DNA form, the CDR3 reads TGTGCCAGCAGCCTGGGCTTACCCCTCCACTTT.